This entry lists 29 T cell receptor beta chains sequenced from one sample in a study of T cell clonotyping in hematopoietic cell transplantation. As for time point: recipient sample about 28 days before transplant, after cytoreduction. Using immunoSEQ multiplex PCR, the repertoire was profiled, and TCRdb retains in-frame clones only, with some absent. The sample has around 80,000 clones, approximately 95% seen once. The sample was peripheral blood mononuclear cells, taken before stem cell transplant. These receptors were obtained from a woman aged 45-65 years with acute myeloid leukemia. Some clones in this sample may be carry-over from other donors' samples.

The CDR3 region is CASSIVRAPYGYTF. As DNA, the CDR3 is TGTGCCAGTAGTATTGTCAGGGCACCGTATGGCTACACCTTC. The V gene is TRBV19, the J gene TRBJ1-2; weak D call: TRBD1 (5 bases). Trimming took 3 bases from V and 5 from J, leaving 13 bases between them. The germline V gene encodes CDR1 LNHDA and CDR2 SQIVND (reference sequence). This CDR3 has 14 residues.

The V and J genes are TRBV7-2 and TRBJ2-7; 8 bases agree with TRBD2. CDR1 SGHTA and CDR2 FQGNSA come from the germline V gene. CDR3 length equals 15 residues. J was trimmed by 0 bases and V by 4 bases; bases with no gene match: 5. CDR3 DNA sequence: TGTGCCAGCAGCTCCTCCGGGACTAGCTCCTACGAGCAGTACTTC. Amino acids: CASSSSGTSSYEQYF.

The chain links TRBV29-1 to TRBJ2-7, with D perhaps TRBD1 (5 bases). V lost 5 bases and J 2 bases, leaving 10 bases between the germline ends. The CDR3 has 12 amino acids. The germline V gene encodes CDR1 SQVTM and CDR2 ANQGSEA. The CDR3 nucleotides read TGCAGCGTTACTGCAGGGACCTACGAGCAGTACTTC. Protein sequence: CSVTAGTYEQYF.

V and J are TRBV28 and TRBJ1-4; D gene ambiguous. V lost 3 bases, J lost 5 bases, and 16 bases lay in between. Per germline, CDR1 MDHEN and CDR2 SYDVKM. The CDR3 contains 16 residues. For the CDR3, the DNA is TGTGCCAGCAGTTTGCCAATCCGGGTCAGGAATGAAAAACTGTTTTTT. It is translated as CASSLPIRVRNEKLFF.

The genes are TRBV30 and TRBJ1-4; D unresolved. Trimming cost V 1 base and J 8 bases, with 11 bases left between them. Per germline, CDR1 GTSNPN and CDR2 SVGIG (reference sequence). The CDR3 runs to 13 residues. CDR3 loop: CAWSAGFREKLFF. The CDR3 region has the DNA TGTGCCTGGAGTGCCGGTTTTCGGGAAAAACTGTTTTTT.

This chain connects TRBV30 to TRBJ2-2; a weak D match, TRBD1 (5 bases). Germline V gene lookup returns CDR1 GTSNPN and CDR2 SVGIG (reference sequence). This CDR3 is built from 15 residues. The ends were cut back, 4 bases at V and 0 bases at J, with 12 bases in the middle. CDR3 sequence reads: CAWKGVAANTGELFF. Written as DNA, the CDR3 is TGTGCCTGGAAAGGGGTGGCAGCGAACACCGGGGAGCTGTTTTTT.

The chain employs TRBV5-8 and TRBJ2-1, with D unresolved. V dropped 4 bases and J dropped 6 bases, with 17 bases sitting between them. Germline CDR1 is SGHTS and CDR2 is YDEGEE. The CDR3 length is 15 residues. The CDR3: CASSQSRTYFNEQFF. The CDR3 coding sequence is TGTGCCAGCAGCCAATCTCGAACATACTTCAATGAGCAGTTCTTC.

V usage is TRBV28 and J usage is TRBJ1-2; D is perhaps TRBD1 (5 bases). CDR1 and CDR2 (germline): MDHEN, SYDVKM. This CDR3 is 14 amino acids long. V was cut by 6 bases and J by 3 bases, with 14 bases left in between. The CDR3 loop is CASRARVWDYGYTF. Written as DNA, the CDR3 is TGTGCCAGCAGGGCCAGGGTCTGGGACTATGGCTACACCTTC.

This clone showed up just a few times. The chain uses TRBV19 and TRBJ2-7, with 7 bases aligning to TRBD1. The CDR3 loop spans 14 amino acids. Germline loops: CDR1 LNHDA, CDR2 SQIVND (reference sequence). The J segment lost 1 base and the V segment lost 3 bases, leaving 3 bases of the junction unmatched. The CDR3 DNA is TGTGCCAGTAGTATCGAGACAGGGTCCTACGAGCAGTACTTC. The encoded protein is CASSIETGSYEQYF.

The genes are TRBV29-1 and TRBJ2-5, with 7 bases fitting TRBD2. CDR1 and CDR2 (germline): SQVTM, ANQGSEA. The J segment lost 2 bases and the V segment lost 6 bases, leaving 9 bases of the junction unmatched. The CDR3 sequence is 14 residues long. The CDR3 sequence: CSVLPPGGQETQYF. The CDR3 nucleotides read TGCAGCGTCTTGCCACCCGGGGGGCAAGAGACCCAGTACTTC.

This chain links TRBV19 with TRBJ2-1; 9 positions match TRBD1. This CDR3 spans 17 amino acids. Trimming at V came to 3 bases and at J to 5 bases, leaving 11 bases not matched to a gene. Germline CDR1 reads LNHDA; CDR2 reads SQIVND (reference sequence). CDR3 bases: TGTGCCAGTAGTATCCTTACCGGGACAGGGATGGACAATGAGCAGTTCTTC. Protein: CASSILTGTGMDNEQFF.

The CDR3 is CASNPPGGQTEAFF. CDR3 nucleotides: TGTGCCAGCAATCCCCCGGGAGGTCAAACTGAAGCTTTCTTT. The V gene is TRBV2, the J gene TRBJ1-1; the D is unclear. Trimming cost V 7 bases and J 5 bases, with 17 bases left between them. The CDR3 totals 14 residues. Germline V gives CDR1 SNHLY, CDR2 FYNNEI.

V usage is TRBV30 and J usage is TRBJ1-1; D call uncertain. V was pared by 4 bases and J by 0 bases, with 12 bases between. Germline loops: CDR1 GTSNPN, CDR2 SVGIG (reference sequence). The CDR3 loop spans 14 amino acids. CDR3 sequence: CAWNRRDMNTEAFF. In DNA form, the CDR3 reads TGTGCCTGGAACCGCCGGGATATGAACACTGAAGCTTTCTTT.

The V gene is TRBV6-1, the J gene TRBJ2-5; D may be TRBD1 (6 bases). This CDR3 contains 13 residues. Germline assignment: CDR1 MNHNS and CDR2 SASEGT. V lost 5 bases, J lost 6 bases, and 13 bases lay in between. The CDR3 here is CASSTGRGQTQYF. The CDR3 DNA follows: TGTGCCAGCAGTACGGGCAGGGGACAGACCCAGTACTTC.

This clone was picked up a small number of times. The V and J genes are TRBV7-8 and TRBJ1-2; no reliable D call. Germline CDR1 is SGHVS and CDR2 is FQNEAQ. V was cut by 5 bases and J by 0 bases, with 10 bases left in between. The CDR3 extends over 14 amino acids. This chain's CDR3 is CASSPRTTNYGYTF. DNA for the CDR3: TGTGCCAGCAGCCCCCGGACCACTAACTATGGCTACACCTTC.

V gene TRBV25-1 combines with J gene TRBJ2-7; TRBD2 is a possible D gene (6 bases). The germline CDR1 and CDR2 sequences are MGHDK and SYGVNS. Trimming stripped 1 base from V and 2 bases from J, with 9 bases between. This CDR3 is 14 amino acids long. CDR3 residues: CASSESAGPYEQYF. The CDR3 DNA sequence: TGTGCCAGCAGTGAATCTGCGGGACCCTACGAGCAGTACTTC.

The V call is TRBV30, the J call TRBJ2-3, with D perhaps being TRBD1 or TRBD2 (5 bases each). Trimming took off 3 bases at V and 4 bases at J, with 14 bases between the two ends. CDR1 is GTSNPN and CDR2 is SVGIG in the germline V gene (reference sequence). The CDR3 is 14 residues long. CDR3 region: CAWRARGVPDTQYF. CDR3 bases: TGTGCCTGGAGGGCAAGAGGGGTTCCAGATACGCAGTATTTT.

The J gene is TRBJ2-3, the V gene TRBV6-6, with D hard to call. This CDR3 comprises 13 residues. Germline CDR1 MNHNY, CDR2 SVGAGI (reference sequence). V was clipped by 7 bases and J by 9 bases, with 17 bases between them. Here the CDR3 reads CASTSRATQTQYF. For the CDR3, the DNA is TGTGCCAGCACCAGCCGGGCAACACAGACGCAGTATTTT.

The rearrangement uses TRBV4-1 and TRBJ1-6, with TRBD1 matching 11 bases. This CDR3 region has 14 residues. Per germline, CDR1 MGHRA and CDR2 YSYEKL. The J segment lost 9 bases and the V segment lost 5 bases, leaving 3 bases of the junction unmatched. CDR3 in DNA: TGCGCCAGCAGCTTGGACAGGGGGCTTTCACCCCTCCACTTT. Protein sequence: CASSLDRGLSPLHF.

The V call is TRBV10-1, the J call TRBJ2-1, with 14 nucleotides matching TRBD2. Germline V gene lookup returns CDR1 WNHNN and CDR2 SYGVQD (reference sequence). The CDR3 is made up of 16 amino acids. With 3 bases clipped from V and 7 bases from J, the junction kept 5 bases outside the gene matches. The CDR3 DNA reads TGCGCCAGCAGTGATTCGGGGACTAGCGGGAGAAATGAGCAGTTCTTC. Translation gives CASSDSGTSGRNEQFF.

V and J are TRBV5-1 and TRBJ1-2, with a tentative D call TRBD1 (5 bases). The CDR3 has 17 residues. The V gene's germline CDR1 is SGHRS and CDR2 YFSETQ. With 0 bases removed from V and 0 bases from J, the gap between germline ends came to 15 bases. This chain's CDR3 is CASSLVAGINPNYGYTF. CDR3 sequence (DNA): TGCGCCAGCAGCTTGGTGGCAGGGATTAACCCTAACTATGGCTACACCTTC.

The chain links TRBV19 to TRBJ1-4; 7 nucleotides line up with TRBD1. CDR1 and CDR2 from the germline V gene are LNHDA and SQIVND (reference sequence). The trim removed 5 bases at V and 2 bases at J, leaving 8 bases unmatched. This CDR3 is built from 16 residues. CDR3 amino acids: CASSRPGGSTNEKLFF. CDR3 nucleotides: TGTGCCAGTAGTCGTCCAGGGGGTTCGACTAATGAAAAACTGTTTTTT.

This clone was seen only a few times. CDR3 nucleotide sequence: TGTGCCAGCAACGTGGGTGGCTATGGCTACACCTTC. The encoded protein is CASNVGGYGYTF. J is TRBJ1-2 and V is TRBV2; D call uncertain. The CDR3 is 12 amino acids. Germline V gene data show CDR1 as SNHLY and CDR2 as FYNNEI. Between the trimmed V and J ends, which lost 7 bases and 4 bases, there was a span of 10 bases. The full variable domain, rest sourced from reference TRBV2 and TRBJ1-2, is EPEVTQTPSHQVTQMGQEVILRCVPISNHLYFYWYRQILGQKVEFLVSFYNNEISEKSEIFDDQFSVERPDGSNFTLKIRSTKLEDSAMYFCASNVGGYGYTFGSGTRLTVV.

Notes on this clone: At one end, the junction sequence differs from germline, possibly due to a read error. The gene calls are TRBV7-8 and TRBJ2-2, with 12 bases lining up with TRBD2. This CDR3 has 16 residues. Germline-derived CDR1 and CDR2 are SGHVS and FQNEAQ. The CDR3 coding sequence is TGTGCCAGCAGCACCCGGACTAGCGGGAACACCGGGGGGCTGTTTTTT. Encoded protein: CASSTRTSGNTGGLFF.

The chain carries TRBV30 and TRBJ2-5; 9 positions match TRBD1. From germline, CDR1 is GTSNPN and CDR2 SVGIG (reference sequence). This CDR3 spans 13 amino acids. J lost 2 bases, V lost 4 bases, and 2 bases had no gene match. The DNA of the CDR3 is TGTGCCTGGACCGGGACAGGGCAAGAGACCCAGTACTTC. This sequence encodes CAWTGTGQETQYF.

The CDR3 coding sequence is TGTGCCAGTAGTTGGGCGAGTAGTCGGGGCGGAGAGACCCAGTACTTC. This sequence encodes CASSWASSRGGETQYF. This rearrangement joins TRBV19 to TRBJ2-5; D may be TRBD1 or TRBD2 (5 bases each). The CDR3 extends over 16 amino acids. Trimming stripped 5 bases from V and 4 bases from J, with 20 bases between. CDR1 and CDR2 from the germline V gene are LNHDA and SQIVND (reference sequence).

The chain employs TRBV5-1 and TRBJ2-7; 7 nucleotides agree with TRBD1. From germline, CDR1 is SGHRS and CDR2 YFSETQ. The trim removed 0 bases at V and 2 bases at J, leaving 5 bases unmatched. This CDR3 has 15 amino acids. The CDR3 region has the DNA TGCGCCAGCAGCTTGGCTGGGGACAGCACCTACGAGCAGTACTTC. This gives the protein CASSLAGDSTYEQYF. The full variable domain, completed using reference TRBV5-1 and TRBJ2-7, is KAGVTQTPRYLIKTRGQQVTLSCSPISGHRSVSWYQQTPGQGLQFLFEYFSETQRNKGNFPGRFSGRQFSNSRSEMNVSTLELGDSALYLCASSLAGDSTYEQYFGPGTRLTVT.

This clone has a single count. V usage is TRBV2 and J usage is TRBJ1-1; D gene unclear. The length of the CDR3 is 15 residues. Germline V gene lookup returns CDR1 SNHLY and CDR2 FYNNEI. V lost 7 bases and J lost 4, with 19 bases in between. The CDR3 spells CASIVSTLPGTEAFF. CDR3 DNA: TGTGCCAGCATTGTTTCGACCCTGCCGGGCACTGAAGCTTTCTTT.

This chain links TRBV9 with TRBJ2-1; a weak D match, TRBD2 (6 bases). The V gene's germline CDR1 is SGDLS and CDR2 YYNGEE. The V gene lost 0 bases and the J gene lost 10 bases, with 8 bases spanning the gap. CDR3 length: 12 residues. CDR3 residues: CASSVAGSEQFF. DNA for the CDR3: TGTGCCAGCAGCGTAGCCGGGAGCGAGCAGTTCTTC.